The subject of this entry is one TCR beta chain. Measured with immunoSEQ multiplex PCR; TCRdb has only the in-frame clones, and not every one. The sample lists some 1.5 million clones, approximately 97% occurring once. V was trimmed by 5 bases and J by 9 bases, leaving 21 bases between them. Germline V CDR1 and CDR2: SGHNT, YYREEE (reference sequence). The CDR3 totals 15 residues. This sample is part of a study of shared clonotypes between healthy human individuals. The chain couples TRBV5-4 to TRBJ2-4; weak D call: TRBD2 (5 bases). This sequence was found in a man aged 25 to 40 in good health. Sequenced: naive CD4+ T cells sorted from blood. Documented subset: CD45RA+ positively selected. The chain's CDR3 is CASSPGLSHLGIQYF. CDR3 nucleotides: TGTGCCAGCAGTCCCGGACTCTCCCATTTAGGCATTCAGTACTTC.